This T cell receptor (beta chain) originates from a study of beta chain features in type 1 diabetes. Trimming removed 3 bases at V and 1 base at J, with 10 bases between. CDR1 is SGDLS and CDR2 is YYNGEE in the germline V gene. The CDR3 has 14 amino acids. This clone was counted a few times. What it recognizes is unknown. Regarding the study as a whole: Shorter TCRB CDR3s, moderately but significantly so, were found in Type 1 diabetes patients in all four CD4+ subsets.

All of the isolated RNA was reverse transcribed, so expressed TCRB transcripts were sequenced. The average output of naive, central memory and regulatory T cell samples was several million reads. Clones were sequenced by immunoSEQ multiplex PCR, and TCRdb holds only the in-frame ones, with some missing. The profile covers 300,000 to 350,000 clones, with approximately 9.9% appearing a single time and around 1% taken by the ten largest. Input material: central memory CD4+ T cells from blood. The TCR comes from a young man with type 1 diabetes. The chain combines TRBV9 with TRBJ1-1; tentatively, D is TRBD1 (6 bases). In DNA, the CDR3 is TGTGCCAGCAGCGCTATACAGGGGAACACTGAAGCTTTCTTT. It translates to CASSAIQGNTEAFF.